One and the same sample provided the 21 T cell receptor beta chains below, sequenced in a study of liver allograft versus peripheral blood T cells. Study-wide context: A comparison was made between T cell receptor repertoires in transplanted livers and those in recipients' peripheral blood.

TCRdb used MiXCR to reprocess the reads, holding one entry per CDR3 protein. Seen here are over 10,000 distinct CDR3 sequences, about 18% observed once, and the top ten hold 2%. The source is a human patient who had a liver transplant. Certain T cells may be donor cells from the graft.

The rearrangement links TRBV20-1 to TRBJ2-3; D is tentatively TRBD1 or TRBD2 (5 bases each). Germline V lookup: CDR1 DFQATT, CDR2 SNEGSKA (reference sequence). There are 14 residues in the CDR3. Trimming cost V 3 bases and J 2 bases, with 12 bases left between them. The CDR3 spells CSARRDPTTDTQYF. CDR3 nucleotides: TGCAGTGCTAGGAGGGACCCCACCACAGATACGCAGTATTTT.

A few counts support this clonotype. The chain recombines TRBV20-1 with TRBJ1-1; D gene ambiguous. This CDR3 contains 16 residues. Germline V gives CDR1 DFQATT, CDR2 SNEGSKA (reference sequence). V was pared by 0 bases and J by 1 base, with 15 bases between. In nucleotides, the CDR3 is TGCAGTGCTAGAGATGTCGATACCCACTGGAACACTGAAGCTTTCTTT. The encoded protein is CSARDVDTHWNTEAFF.

This clonotype was counted at least ten times. The chain links TRBV28 to TRBJ1-4; 7 bases are a match to TRBD1. Losses at the gene ends were 8 bases for V and 7 bases for J; bases not matched to a gene: 7. The CDR3 contains 13 residues. Germline assignment: CDR1 MDHEN and CDR2 SYDVKM. CDR3 in DNA: TGTGCCAGCCTGGACAGGTCCAGTGAAAAACTGTTTTTT. Its translation is CASLDRSSEKLFF.

This clonotype was recorded many times. The rearrangement links TRBV5-4 to TRBJ1-4; the D gene is possibly TRBD1 (5 bases). The CDR3 runs to 15 residues. V dropped 4 bases and J dropped 0 bases, with 10 bases sitting between them. The germline gives CDR1 SGHNT, CDR2 YYREEE (reference sequence). The CDR3 loop is CASSTGGATNEKLFF. DNA of the CDR3: TGTGCCAGCAGCACAGGTGGGGCAACTAATGAAAAACTGTTTTTT.

By proportion, this clonotype is medium-sized. As DNA, the CDR3 is TGTGCCAGTAGTATAGCCCGCCCAACCGGGACAGGGGGGTACGAGCAGTACTTC. It yields the protein CASSIARPTGTGGYEQYF. The chain joins TRBV19 to TRBJ2-7; TRBD1 matches at 11 bases. This CDR3 has 18 residues. The junction had 12 bases not matched to a gene; V was cut back by 1 base and J by 4 bases. Germline CDR1 is LNHDA and CDR2 is SQIVND (reference sequence).

In this sample, this clonotype turned up a few times. This chain connects TRBV7-2 to TRBJ2-3, with D perhaps assigned TRBD1 or TRBD2 (6 bases each). In germline, CDR1 is SGHTA, CDR2 FQGNSA. Trimming pared 1 base from V and 1 base from J, leaving 12 bases between. The CDR3 consists of 16 residues. CDR3 sequence (DNA): TGTGCCAGCAGCTTAGTTGGGGGGCTGGGCACAGATACGCAGTATTTT. Translated, it gives CASSLVGGLGTDTQYF. The variable domain in full, with the rest retrieved from reference TRBV7-2 and TRBJ2-3, is GAGVSQSPSNKVTEKGKDVELRCDPISGHTALYWYRQSLGQGLEFLIYFQGNSAPDKSGLPSDRFSAERTGGSVSTLTIQRTQQEDSAVYLCASSLVGGLGTDTQYFGPGTRLTVL.

This clonotype was counted a few times. The chain carries TRBV7-2 and TRBJ2-1, with TRBD2 identical over 10 bases. Germline CDR1 is SGHTA and CDR2 is FQGNSA. The ends lost 5 bases at V and 5 bases at J; junction bases unmatched: 6. CDR3 length equals 15 residues. CDR3 sequence: CASSPASGSHNEQFF. CDR3 coding DNA: TGTGCCAGCAGCCCAGCTAGCGGGAGCCACAATGAGCAGTTCTTC.

In its sample, this clonotype was seen a few times. The rearrangement joins TRBV15 to TRBJ1-2; D is uncertain. Germline CDR1 LNHNV, CDR2 YYDKDF (reference sequence). The V gene lost 5 bases and the J gene lost 0 bases, with 10 bases spanning the gap. The CDR3 length is 14 residues. This chain's CDR3 is CATSELLANYGYTF. The CDR3 nucleotides read TGTGCCACCAGCGAGCTCCTAGCTAACTATGGCTACACCTTC.

Many counts were recorded for this clonotype. The chain couples TRBV7-2 to TRBJ2-1; the D gene could be TRBD1 or TRBD2 (5 bases each). Per the germline V gene, CDR1 is SGHTA and CDR2 is FQGNSA. The CDR3 totals 15 residues. Deletions cut 4 bases from V and 3 bases from J, with 13 bases between. DNA of the CDR3: TGTGCCAGCAGCTCGCAGGGTCGGGACTACAATGAGCAGTTCTTC. It translates to CASSSQGRDYNEQFF.

V is TRBV12-3 or TRBV12-4 and J is TRBJ2-1; a weak D match, TRBD2 (5 bases). The CDR3 runs to 12 residues. V lost 4 bases and J lost 8, with 9 bases in between. CDR3 amino acids: CASSWRTDEQFF. The CDR3 DNA follows: TGTGCCAGCAGTTGGAGGACTGATGAGCAGTTCTTC.

This clonotype is deemed medium-sized (0.01 to 0.1%). V usage is TRBV6-2 or TRBV6-3 and J usage is TRBJ2-1; tentative D call: TRBD2 (6 bases). This CDR3 has 14 amino acids. Trimming pared 7 bases from V and 4 bases from J, leaving 14 bases between. Per the germline V gene, CDR1 is MNHEY and CDR2 is SVGEGT. The CDR3 DNA sequence: TGTGCCAGCATTCCGGGGAGGCCATACAATGAGCAGTTCTTC. This gives the protein CASIPGRPYNEQFF.

This clonotype was seen at least ten times. For the CDR3, the DNA is TGTGCCAGCAGCTTAGCTAGCGCCCGCTCCTACAATGAGCAGTTCTTC. It specifies CASSLASARSYNEQFF. The rearrangement uses TRBV13 and TRBJ2-1, with TRBD2 as a possible D gene (6 bases). Germline V gene data show CDR1 as PRHDT and CDR2 as FYEKMQ (reference sequence). The CDR3 sequence is 16 residues long. The V gene lost 1 base and the J gene lost 0 bases, with 10 bases spanning the gap. Supplemented by reference TRBV13 and TRBJ2-1, the full variable domain reads AAGVIQSPRHLIKEKRETATLKCYPIPRHDTVYWYQQGPGQDPQFLISFYEKMQSDKGSIPDRFSAQQFSDYHSELNMSSLELGDSALYFCASSLASARSYNEQFFGPGTRLTVL.

Remarks on this clonotype: A read error is possible here, since a much larger clone lies one base away. This chain connects TRBV6-1 to TRBJ1-2; D call uncertain. CDR3 length equals 16 residues. CDR1 is MNHNS and CDR2 is SASEGT in the germline V gene. The CDR3, as DNA: TGTGCCATCAGTGACTATCCCGAGACCCTAGAATATGGCTACACCTTC. This gives the protein CAISDYPETLEYGYTF.

The gene calls are TRBV20-1 and TRBJ2-3; TRBD2 might be the D (5 bases). The CDR3 totals 14 residues. With 2 bases removed from V and 2 bases from J, the gap between germline ends came to 11 bases. Germline CDR1 and CDR2: DFQATT and SNEGSKA (reference sequence). For the CDR3, the DNA is TGCAGTGCTAGAAGAGGTAGCGCCACAGATACGCAGTATTTT. Translating gives CSARRGSATDTQYF.

This chain connects TRBV20-1 to TRBJ1-1; D may be TRBD1 (5 bases). The CDR3 is 12 residues long. With 3 bases removed from V and 7 bases from J, the gap between germline ends came to 12 bases. The germline gives CDR1 DFQATT, CDR2 SNEGSKA (reference sequence). CDR3 DNA: TGCAGTGCTAGTTCCAGGGAAGGTGAAGCTTTCTTT. This encodes CSASSREGEAFF.

Points on this clonotype: This may be a read error, as it is one base from a much larger clone. This chain joins TRBV27 and TRBJ2-7; D is perhaps TRBD1 (6 bases). Germline CDR1 MNHEY, CDR2 SMNVEV (reference sequence). The CDR3 has 13 residues. The CDR3 coding sequence is TGTGCCAGCAGTTTGATAGGACAGAACGAGCTGTACTTC. Amino acid sequence: CASSLIGQNELYF.

This clonotype was recorded many times. The chain combines TRBV27 with TRBJ1-1, with D possibly being TRBD1 (5 bases). This CDR3 region has 14 residues. V was trimmed by 8 bases and J by 3 bases, leaving 16 bases between them. Looked up from germline, CDR1 is MNHEY and CDR2 is SMNVEV (reference sequence). The CDR3 region is CASHQGGPYTEAFF. CDR3 nucleotides: TGTGCCAGCCACCAGGGAGGACCTTACACTGAAGCTTTCTTT.

Ten or more counts support this clonotype. The chain combines TRBV27 with TRBJ1-3; D uncertain. The CDR3 consists of 11 residues. The germline CDR1 and CDR2 sequences are MNHEY and SMNVEV (reference sequence). The ends were cut back, 10 bases at V and 6 bases at J, with 10 bases in the middle. The CDR3 nucleotides are TGTGCCACACCCACCGAAAACACCATATATTTT. Protein sequence: CATPTENTIYF.

This clonotype was recorded at least ten times. V gene TRBV28 combines with J gene TRBJ2-5, with a tentative D call TRBD2 (5 bases). V gave up 3 bases and J gave up 6 bases, with 17 bases separating them. This CDR3 is built from 15 residues. Germline CDR1 and CDR2: MDHEN and SYDVKM. The CDR3 DNA sequence: TGTGCCAGCAGTTTCGGACGGGCAGGAGGAAAGACCCAGTACTTC. Translating it yields CASSFGRAGGKTQYF.

A few counts support this clonotype. This chain connects TRBV9 to TRBJ2-5; D ambiguous. Germline lookup yields CDR1 SGDLS and CDR2 YYNGEE. The length of the CDR3 is 15 residues. V dropped 0 bases and J dropped 5 bases, with 14 bases sitting between them. In DNA, the CDR3 is TGTGCCAGCAGCGTAGGGGTTCAACCCGGGGAGACCCAGTACTTC. Protein sequence: CASSVGVQPGETQYF.

The chain employs TRBV20-1 and TRBJ2-7; possible D gene TRBD1, 6 bases. The CDR3 runs to 13 residues. Germline CDR1 reads DFQATT; CDR2 reads SNEGSKA (reference sequence). The CDR3 sequence is CSGRGLSSYEQYF. The CDR3 bases are TGCAGCGGAAGGGGGTTGAGCTCCTACGAGCAGTACTTC.